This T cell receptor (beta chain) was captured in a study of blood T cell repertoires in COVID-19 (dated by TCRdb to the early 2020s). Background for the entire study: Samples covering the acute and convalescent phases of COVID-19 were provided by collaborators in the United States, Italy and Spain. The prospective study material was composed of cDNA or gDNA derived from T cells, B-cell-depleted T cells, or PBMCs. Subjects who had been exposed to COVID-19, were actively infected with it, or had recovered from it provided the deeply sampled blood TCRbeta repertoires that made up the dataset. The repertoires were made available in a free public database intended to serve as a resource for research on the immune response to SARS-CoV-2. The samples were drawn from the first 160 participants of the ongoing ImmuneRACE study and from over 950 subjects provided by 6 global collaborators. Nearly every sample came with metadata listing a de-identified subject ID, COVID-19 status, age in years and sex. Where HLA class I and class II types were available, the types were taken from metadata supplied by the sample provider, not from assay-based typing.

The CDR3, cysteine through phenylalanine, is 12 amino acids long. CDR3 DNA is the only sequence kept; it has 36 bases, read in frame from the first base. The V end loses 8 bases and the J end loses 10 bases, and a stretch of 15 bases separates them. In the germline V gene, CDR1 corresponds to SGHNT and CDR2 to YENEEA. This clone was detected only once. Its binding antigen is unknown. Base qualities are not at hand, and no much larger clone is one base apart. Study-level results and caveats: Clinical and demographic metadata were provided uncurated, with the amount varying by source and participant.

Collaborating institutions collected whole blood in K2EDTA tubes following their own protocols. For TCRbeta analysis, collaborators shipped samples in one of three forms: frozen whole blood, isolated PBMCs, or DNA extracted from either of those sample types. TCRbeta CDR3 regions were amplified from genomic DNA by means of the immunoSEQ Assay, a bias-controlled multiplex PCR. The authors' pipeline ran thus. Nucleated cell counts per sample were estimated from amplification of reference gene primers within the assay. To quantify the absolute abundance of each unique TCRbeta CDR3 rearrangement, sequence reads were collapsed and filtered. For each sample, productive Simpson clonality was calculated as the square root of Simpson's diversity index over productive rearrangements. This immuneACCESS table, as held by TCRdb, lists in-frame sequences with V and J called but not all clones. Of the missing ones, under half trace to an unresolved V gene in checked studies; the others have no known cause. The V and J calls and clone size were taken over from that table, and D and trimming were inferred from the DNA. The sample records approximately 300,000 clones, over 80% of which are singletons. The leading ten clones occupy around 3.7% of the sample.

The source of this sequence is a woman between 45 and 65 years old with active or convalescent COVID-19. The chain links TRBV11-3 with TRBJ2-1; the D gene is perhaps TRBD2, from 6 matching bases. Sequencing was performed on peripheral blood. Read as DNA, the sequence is TGTGCCAGCGGCTCCTCTGGGGGGGAGCAGTTCTTC. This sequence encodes CASGSSGGEQFF.